Included here is one T cell receptor (beta chain) sequence, with context. The antigen remains unidentified. Through a sample-barcoded 5' primer and a J-beta primer mix, a second PCR was run for about 6 to 12 cycles. MiXCR, applied by TCRdb to the 5' RACE reads, yields one record per CDR3 protein. The table lists about 1.8 million distinct CDR3 sequences, around half of them singletons. These data belong to a study of blood T cells in healthy people across ages. Study results and caveats: Donor CMV status, an unknown factor, possibly confounded changes in expanded clonotypes. Whereas aged donors had fewer naive CD4+ cells, long-lived donors had more of them and higher diversity. TCR beta diversity was tightly associated with the proportion of naive T cells. Among T cells, TCR beta diversity per million cells dropped roughly linearly as age rose.

Germline trimming cut 3 bases from V and 0 bases from J; bases unmatched to any gene: 10. The germline V gene encodes CDR1 DFQATT and CDR2 SNEGSKA (reference sequence). The CDR3 is 16 residues long. This chain joins TRBV20-1 and TRBJ1-2; 7 bases match TRBD1. Sequencing was carried out using blood. This sequence was found in a woman in her thirties or forties in good health. CDR3 coding DNA: TGCAGTGCTAGCCCCATCGGGACAGCTACTAACTATGGCTACACCTTC. This encodes CSASPIGTATNYGYTF.